This note documents a single TCR beta chain sequence. Per the germline V gene, CDR1 is SGHRS and CDR2 is YFSETQ. V was trimmed by 4 bases and J by 3 bases, leaving 11 bases between them. The CDR3 totals 13 residues. This entry belongs to a study of CD8 T cells in Susac syndrome. cDNA came from approximately 0.5 to 1 ug RNA primed by random hexamers. A single record per CDR3 protein comes from TCRdb applying MiXCR to the immunoSEQ multiplex PCR reads. The table lists roughly 80,000 distinct CDR3 sequences, 94% of them singletons, with about 0.28% in the top ten. Sequencing used CD8+ T cells from PBMCs. The sequence came from a human donor in good health. This chain joins TRBV5-1 and TRBJ2-7; the D gene is possibly TRBD2 (5 bases). CDR3 sequence: CASSLDYRYEQYF. The CDR3 region has the DNA TGCGCCAGCAGCCTCGACTACCGCTACGAGCAGTACTTC.